Only a few counts were recorded for the clone carrying this TCR beta chain. Its specificity is not known. As to time point: persistent/refractory GD, antithyroid drugs over 5 years with positive TRAb. PBMC RNA was the source of the TCR library. Library construction for TCR beta used iRepertoire HTBI primers and Arm-PCR of CDR3 regions. One entry per CDR3 protein, called by TCRdb with MiXCR from the multiplex PCR reads. The table records 600,000 to 850,000 distinct CDR3 sequences, about 32% of them present only once. The data were obtained in a study of regulatory T cells in long-lasting Graves disease. Study as a whole: Persistence in Graves' disease required over 5 years of antithyroid drugs plus positive TSH receptor antibodies. Study results and caveats: Persistent Graves' disease cases displayed lower TCR diversity than newly diagnosed ones. It was in persistent disease that TRBV28, TRBJ1-2 and TRBJ2-5 were favored.

V lost 6 bases, J lost 8 bases, and 2 bases stayed unmatched. Looked up from germline, CDR1 is SQVTM and CDR2 is ANQGSEA. This CDR3 spans 10 amino acids. Sequencing was performed on peripheral blood mononuclear cells (PBMCs), taken when the disease was refractory, from a patient treated with antithyroid drugs. The clonotype comes from a female donor with Graves disease. The chain uses TRBV29-1 and TRBJ1-2, with 8 bases lining up with TRBD1. In DNA, the CDR3 is TGCAGCGTCGCAGGGGGCGGCTACACCTTC. This sequence encodes CSVAGGGYTF.